This T cell receptor beta chain was identified in a study of graft-versus-host responses after intestinal transplantation. Looking at the study overall: Each of the recipients got a multivisceral, liver-intestinal, or isolated intestinal transplant. Recipients were all induced with anti-thymocyte globulin, then given tacrolimus and steroids for around 3 years. Study-wide results and limits: Marrow from the recipient contained GvH clones, some of which had appeared first in ileum or blood.

Unmatched junction bases numbered 6, after V lost 7 bases and J lost 5 bases. The germline V gene encodes CDR1 LNHDA and CDR2 SQIVND (reference sequence). There are 13 residues in the CDR3. Researchers placed roughly 200,000 CFSE-labeled responder cells in culture with roughly 200,000 irradiated, violet-dye-labeled stimulator cells. Using immunoSEQ multiplex PCR, the repertoire was profiled, and TCRdb retains in-frame clones only, with some absent. The profile covers 17,000 or so clones, with under 45% appearing a single time and about 3.7% taken by the ten largest. The gene calls are TRBV19 and TRBJ2-5; 8 bases line up with TRBD2. The specimen was alloreactive CD8+ T cells from a mixed lymphocyte reaction culture, collected before intestinal transplant. Subset denoted: CFSE-low proliferating T cells sorted from approximately six-day pre-transplant mixed lymphocyte reaction (GvH or HvG direction). The sequence was collected from a human patient who received an intestinal transplant. The CDR3: CASTGGGRETQYF. Here the CDR3 DNA reads TGTGCCAGTACAGGAGGCGGGAGGGAGACCCAGTACTTC.